This entry lists 24 T cell receptor beta chains sequenced from one sample in a study of cytomegalovirus exposure and HLA in healthy donors. The PCR contained 60 Vbeta and 13 Jbeta primers. The repertoire was sequenced with immunoSEQ multiplex PCR; TCRdb's copy has only in-frame clones and lacks some. The sample is made up of 100,000 to 150,000 clones, and the top ten hold around 2.7% of it. The sequencing input was PBMCs. The origin of the receptors is a man aged 30 to 39 in good health and CMV-seronegative.

The genes are TRBV2 and TRBJ1-3; D might be TRBD1 (6 bases). V gave up 6 bases and J gave up 4 bases, with 13 bases separating them. CDR1 and CDR2 (germline): SNHLY, FYNNEI. The CDR3 spans 14 residues. The CDR3 loop reads CASRLQGGGNTIYF. The CDR3 nucleotides are TGTGCCAGCAGGCTACAGGGTGGAGGAAACACCATATATTTT.

The chain is built from TRBV28 and TRBJ1-3; D is uncertain. The V and J ends lost 8 bases and 2 bases respectively, with 16 bases between them. Germline V lookup: CDR1 MDHEN, CDR2 SYDVKM. The CDR3 covers 15 residues. DNA of the CDR3: TGTGCCAGCGGCTTGGAGGGCTTTACTGGAAACACCATATATTTT. Translated: CASGLEGFTGNTIYF.

The CDR3, as DNA: TGTGCCAGCAGCCGCGGAGCGGGAGTAGTCTACGAGCAGTACTTC. It yields the protein CASSRGAGVVYEQYF. The V gene is TRBV6-1, the J gene TRBJ2-5, with 8 bases aligning to TRBD2. The J call could be wrong; TRBJ2-7 is a better fit for the DNA end. Per germline, CDR1 MNHNS and CDR2 SASEGT. The CDR3 runs to 15 residues.

V gene TRBV27 combines with J gene TRBJ2-5; weak D call: TRBD2 (6 bases). CDR1 is MNHEY and CDR2 is SMNVEV in the germline V gene (reference sequence). With 5 bases removed from V and 0 bases from J, the gap between germline ends came to 19 bases. The length of the CDR3 is 17 residues. The CDR3 protein is CASSIGIPGDHQETQYF. The CDR3 DNA reads TGTGCCAGCAGTATAGGGATACCGGGAGATCACCAAGAGACCCAGTACTTC.

This chain links TRBV5-4 with TRBJ2-3, with TRBD2 matching over 8 bases. Germline CDR1 SGHNT, CDR2 YYREEE (reference sequence). The CDR3 has 15 residues. V shed 0 bases, J shed 3 bases, and the junction held 3 bases outside the gene matches. The chain's CDR3 is CASSLEREKTDTQYF. The CDR3 DNA sequence: TGTGCCAGCAGCTTGGAGCGGGAGAAGACAGATACGCAGTATTTT.

The chain has TRBV4-2 and TRBJ2-5; unclear D gene. The CDR3 contains 14 residues. V lost 0 bases to trimming and J lost 0 bases, with 5 bases between them. CDR1 LGHNA and CDR2 YNFKEQ come from the germline V gene. The CDR3: CASSQDADQETQYF. CDR3 coding DNA: TGTGCCAGCAGCCAAGATGCAGACCAAGAGACCCAGTACTTC.

This clone is medium-sized (0.01 to 0.1%) by frequency. The gene calls are TRBV27 and TRBJ1-5, with no clear D. Germline assignment: CDR1 MNHEY and CDR2 SMNVEV (reference sequence). This CDR3 has 16 residues. V gave up 6 bases and J gave up 0 bases, with 15 bases separating them. CDR3 loop: CASRPRGEDSNQPQHF. DNA for the CDR3: TGTGCCAGCAGACCCCGGGGAGAGGATAGCAATCAGCCCCAGCATTTT.

This sequence joins TRBV27 and TRBJ1-1; no firm D call. Trimming left V 3 bases short and J 1 base short, with 3 bases between. The CDR3 runs 12 residues. Germline V CDR1 and CDR2: MNHEY, SMNVEV (reference sequence). CDR3 sequence: CASSFGNTEAFF. As DNA, the CDR3 is TGTGCCAGCAGTTTCGGGAACACTGAAGCTTTCTTT.

The CDR3 DNA sequence: TGTGCCAGCAGCTTAAGAACTTTACCCCCCGGGGAGCTGTTTTTT. It codes for CASSLRTLPPGELFF. The chain links TRBV7-8 to TRBJ2-2; D is ambiguous. Germline lookup yields CDR1 SGHVS and CDR2 FQNEAQ. V was cut by 2 bases and J by 6 bases, with 13 bases left in between. This CDR3 contains 15 residues.

This sequence joins TRBV11-2 and TRBJ2-7, with 7 bases identical to TRBD1. The CDR3 contains 13 residues. The germline V gene has CDR1 SGHAT and CDR2 FQNNGV. V shed 1 base, J shed 5 bases, and the junction held 2 bases outside the gene matches. The DNA for the CDR3 is TGTGCCAGCAGCTTAGGGACAGGCCACGAGCAGTACTTC. It specifies CASSLGTGHEQYF. The full variable domain, in which reference TRBV11-2 and TRBJ2-7 provide the parts outside the CDR3, is EAGVAQSPRYKIIEKRQSVAFWCNPISGHATLYWYQQILGQGPKLLIQFQNNGVVDDSQLPKDRFSAERLKGVDSTLKIQPAKLEDSAVYLCASSLGTGHEQYFGPGTRLTVT.

With respect to this clone: This sample also contains other DNA sequences that code for the same CDR3. The rearrangement uses TRBV15 and TRBJ2-1; possible D gene TRBD2, 5 bases. The germline V gene has CDR1 LNHNV and CDR2 YYDKDF (reference sequence). Trimming stripped 1 base from V and 0 bases from J, with 7 bases between. The CDR3 length is 15 residues. The CDR3 DNA reads as TGTGCCACCAGCAGAGTAAGCGGCTCCTACAATGAGCAGTTCTTC. It is translated as CATSRVSGSYNEQFF.

The chain recombines TRBV7-2 with TRBJ2-7; a possible D gene is TRBD1 (8 bases). Trimming took off 5 bases at V and 5 bases at J, with 16 bases between the two ends. CDR1 and CDR2 (germline): SGHTA, FQGNSA. This CDR3 is built from 14 residues. In DNA form, the CDR3 reads TGTGCCAGCAGCCCACAGGGGGAGGGCCACGAGCAGTACTTC. Residues: CASSPQGEGHEQYF.

V is TRBV6-6 and J is TRBJ2-1, with 7 bases identical to TRBD2. There are 16 residues in the CDR3. Germline-derived CDR1 and CDR2 are MNHNY and SVGAGI (reference sequence). Trimming at V came to 7 bases and at J to 4 bases, leaving 13 bases not matched to a gene. CDR3 sequence (DNA): TGTGCCAGCACCCTGATCACCGGGGGGTTTTACAATGAGCAGTTCTTC. Translated, it gives CASTLITGGFYNEQFF.

This chain links TRBV7-3 with TRBJ2-2; tentative D call: TRBD2 (5 bases). This CDR3 contains 14 residues. The V and J ends lost 6 bases and 6 bases respectively, with 14 bases between them. Germline V gene sequence: CDR1 SGHTA, CDR2 FQGTGA. As DNA, the CDR3 is TGTGCCAGCAGTCAGATACGGGGAGCCGGGGAGCTGTTTTTT. Protein sequence: CASSQIRGAGELFF.

V gene TRBV6-1 combines with J gene TRBJ2-3, with D possibly being TRBD1 (6 bases). The CDR3 consists of 14 residues. Deletions cut 8 bases from V and 0 bases from J, with 12 bases between. CDR1 and CDR2 (germline): MNHNS, SASEGT. This CDR3 is CASGWGQSTDTQYF. The CDR3 DNA follows: TGTGCCAGCGGGTGGGGGCAGAGCACAGATACGCAGTATTTT.

This rearrangement joins TRBV2 to TRBJ2-5; 8 nucleotides match TRBD1. V dropped 4 bases and J dropped 3; count of bases not matched to a gene: 13. The CDR3 has 17 amino acids. Looked up from germline, CDR1 is SNHLY and CDR2 is FYNNEI. CDR3 sequence (DNA): TGTGCCAGCAGTGCCCGACAGGGGTGGTATAGGGAAGAGACCCAGTACTTC. Encoded protein: CASSARQGWYREETQYF.

J is TRBJ2-2 and V is TRBV2; D unresolved. Trimming cost V 4 bases and J 0 bases, with 9 bases left between them. This CDR3 has 15 amino acids. The germline V gene encodes CDR1 SNHLY and CDR2 FYNNEI. Written as DNA, the CDR3 is TGTGCCAGCAGTGTCAACGGTCCGAACACCGGGGAGCTGTTTTTT. It codes for CASSVNGPNTGELFF.

The chain uses TRBV29-1 and TRBJ1-1; D is undetermined. The ends were cut back, 4 bases at V and 4 bases at J, with 16 bases in the middle. This CDR3 region has 14 residues. Germline CDR1 reads SQVTM; CDR2 reads ANQGSEA. The CDR3 here is CSVATGRAVTEAFF. In DNA, the CDR3 is TGCAGCGTTGCAACGGGAAGGGCGGTCACTGAAGCTTTCTTT.

This chain joins TRBV19 and TRBJ2-1, with 10 nucleotides matching TRBD2. The CDR3 length is 17 residues. In germline, CDR1 is LNHDA, CDR2 SQIVND (reference sequence). V shed 4 bases and J 6 bases; nucleotides not matched to a gene: 12. In DNA form, the CDR3 reads TGTGCCAGTAGTAGCTACAGGGCCCTAGCGGGGGCCAATGAGCAGTTCTTC. It translates to CASSSYRALAGANEQFF.

The rearrangement links TRBV30 to TRBJ1-1; the D gene is possibly TRBD1 (5 bases). Deletions cut 3 bases from V and 0 bases from J, with 8 bases between. The CDR3 totals 13 residues. Per the germline V gene, CDR1 is GTSNPN and CDR2 is SVGIG (reference sequence). The CDR3 DNA reads as TGTGCCTGGAGGACAGCTTTGAACACTGAAGCTTTCTTT. Its translation is CAWRTALNTEAFF.

The J gene is TRBJ1-5, the V gene TRBV18, with 12 bases aligning to TRBD1. Per germline, CDR1 KGHSH and CDR2 LQKENI. The CDR3 is 17 amino acids. The V gene end was trimmed by 6 bases and the J gene end by 0 bases; junction bases not matched to a gene: 6. The CDR3 nucleotides read TGTGCCAGCTCGCGGGACAGGGGGCGAGATAGCAATCAGCCCCAGCATTTT. Translated: CASSRDRGRDSNQPQHF.

The gene calls are TRBV14 and TRBJ1-1; D is undetermined. The germline CDR1 and CDR2 sequences are SGHDN and FVKESK. The V end was cut by 4 bases, the J end by 1 base, with 7 bases between. This CDR3 is built from 13 residues. The chain's CDR3 is CASSRRGNTEAFF. The CDR3 nucleotides are TGTGCCAGCAGCCGTCGGGGGAACACTGAAGCTTTCTTT.

In DNA, the CDR3 is TGTGCCAGCAGTGACTGGCGGAGTCAAAATGAGCAGTTCTTC. It translates to CASSDWRSQNEQFF. The chain carries TRBV6-4 and TRBJ2-1, with D unresolved. Trimming pared 1 base from V and 7 bases from J, leaving 11 bases between. The V gene's germline CDR1 is MRHNA and CDR2 SNTAGT. The CDR3 spans 14 residues.

The chain combines TRBV6-6 with TRBJ1-1; TRBD1 might be the D (6 bases). The CDR3 is 13 residues long. The V and J ends lost 6 bases and 1 base respectively, with 9 bases between them. Germline V lookup: CDR1 MNHNY, CDR2 SVGAGI (reference sequence). CDR3 bases: TGTGCCAGCAGCTCGACAGGGAACACTGAAGCTTTCTTT. Its translation is CASSSTGNTEAFF.